This T cell receptor beta chain was recorded in a study of shared clonotypes between healthy human individuals. Overall study results and limits: Sampling involved blood alone; tissue repertoires likely differ. Generally, estimated richness proved larger in naive subsets than it did in memory subsets. Shared across a few donors were around 5% of the naive CD4 clonotypes.

Of note for this clone: Its antigen is undetermined.

The V segment lost 1 base and the J segment 5 bases; nucleotides outside the gene matches: 12. CDR1 and CDR2 from the germline V gene are SGHTA and FQGNSA. The CDR3 totals 17 residues. The authors distributed each subset's genomic DNA evenly over several immunoSEQ plates. Generated by immunoSEQ multiplex PCR, the TCRdb table keeps only in-frame clones and is missing some. Here the sample spans approximately 1,500,000 clones, roughly 96% being singletons. This rearrangement joins TRBV7-2 to TRBJ2-5; 8 bases fit TRBD2. The sample comprised naive CD4+ T cells sorted from blood. Subset indicated: CD45RA+ positively selected. The source is a man aged 30 to 45 in good health. The CDR3 DNA reads as TGTGCCAGCAGCTTAGACGGCGCGGGAGGAGGGCTGGAGACCCAGTACTTC. This codes for CASSLDGAGGGLETQYF.